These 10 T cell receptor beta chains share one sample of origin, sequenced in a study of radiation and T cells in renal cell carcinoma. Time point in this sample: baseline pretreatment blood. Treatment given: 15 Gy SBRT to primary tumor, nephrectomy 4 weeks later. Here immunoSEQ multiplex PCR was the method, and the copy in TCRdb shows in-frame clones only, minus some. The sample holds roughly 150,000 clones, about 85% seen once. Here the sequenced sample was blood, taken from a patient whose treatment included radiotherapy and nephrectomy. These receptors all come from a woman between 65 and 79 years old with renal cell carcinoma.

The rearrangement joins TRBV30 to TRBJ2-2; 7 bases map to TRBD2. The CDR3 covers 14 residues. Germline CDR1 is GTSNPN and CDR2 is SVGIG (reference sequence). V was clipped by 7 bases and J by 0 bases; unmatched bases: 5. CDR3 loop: CAYLRGANTGELFF. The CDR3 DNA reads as TGTGCCTACCTTCGGGGGGCGAACACCGGGGAGCTGTTTTTT.

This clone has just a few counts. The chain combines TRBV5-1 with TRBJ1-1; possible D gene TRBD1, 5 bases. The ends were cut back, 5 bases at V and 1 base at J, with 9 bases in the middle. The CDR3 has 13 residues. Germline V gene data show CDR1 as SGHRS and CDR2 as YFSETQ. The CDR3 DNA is TGCGCCAGCAGGCAACAGGAGAACACTGAAGCTTTCTTT. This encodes CASRQQENTEAFF. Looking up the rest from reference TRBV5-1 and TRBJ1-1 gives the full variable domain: KAGVTQTPRYLIKTRGQQVTLSCSPISGHRSVSWYQQTPGQGLQFLFEYFSETQRNKGNFPGRFSGRQFSNSRSEMNVSTLELGDSALYLCASRQQENTEAFFGQGTRLTVV.

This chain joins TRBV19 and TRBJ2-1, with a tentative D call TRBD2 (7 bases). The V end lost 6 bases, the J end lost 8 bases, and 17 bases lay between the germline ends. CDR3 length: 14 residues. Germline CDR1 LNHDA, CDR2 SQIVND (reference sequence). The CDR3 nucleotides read TGTGCCAGTAGCAGCATAGGGGGGGTGGATGAGCAGTTCTTC. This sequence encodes CASSSIGGVDEQFF.

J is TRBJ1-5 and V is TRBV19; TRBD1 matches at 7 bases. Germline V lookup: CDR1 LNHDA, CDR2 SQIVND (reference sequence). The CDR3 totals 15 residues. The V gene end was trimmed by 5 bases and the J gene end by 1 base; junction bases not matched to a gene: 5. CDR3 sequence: CASSPRGISNQPQHF. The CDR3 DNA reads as TGTGCCAGTAGTCCCAGGGGGATCAGCAATCAGCCCCAGCATTTT.

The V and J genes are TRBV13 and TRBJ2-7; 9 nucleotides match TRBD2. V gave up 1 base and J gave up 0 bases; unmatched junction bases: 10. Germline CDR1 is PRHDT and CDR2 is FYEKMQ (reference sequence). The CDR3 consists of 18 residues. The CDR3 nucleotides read TGTGCCAGCAGCTTAGTGCGGAAAAGCGGGGGGACCTCCTACGAGCAGTACTTC. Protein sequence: CASSLVRKSGGTSYEQYF.

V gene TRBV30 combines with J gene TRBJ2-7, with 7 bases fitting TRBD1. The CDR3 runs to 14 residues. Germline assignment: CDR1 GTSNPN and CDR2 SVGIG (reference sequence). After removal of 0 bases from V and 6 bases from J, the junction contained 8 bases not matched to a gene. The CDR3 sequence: CAWSVLEGGGEQYF. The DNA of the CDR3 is TGTGCCTGGAGTGTTTTAGAAGGGGGCGGCGAGCAGTACTTC.

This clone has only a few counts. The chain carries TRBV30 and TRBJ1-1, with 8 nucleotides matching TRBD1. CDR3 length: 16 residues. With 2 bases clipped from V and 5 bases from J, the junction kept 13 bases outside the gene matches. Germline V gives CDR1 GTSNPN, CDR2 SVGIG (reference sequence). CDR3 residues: CAWSHWPGQGGTEAFF. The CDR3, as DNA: TGTGCCTGGAGTCACTGGCCCGGACAGGGAGGGACTGAAGCTTTCTTT. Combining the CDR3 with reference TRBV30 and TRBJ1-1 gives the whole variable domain SQTIHQWPATLVQPVGSPLSLECTVEGTSNPNLYWYRQAAGRGLQLLFYSVGIGQISSEVPQNLSASRPQDRQFILSSKKLLLSDSGFYLCAWSHWPGQGGTEAFFGQGTRLTVV.

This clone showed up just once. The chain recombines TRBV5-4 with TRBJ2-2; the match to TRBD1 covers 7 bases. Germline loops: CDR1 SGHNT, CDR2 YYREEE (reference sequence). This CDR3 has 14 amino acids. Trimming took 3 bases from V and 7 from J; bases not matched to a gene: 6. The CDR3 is CASSSDRFSGELFF. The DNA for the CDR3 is TGTGCCAGCAGCTCGGACAGGTTTAGCGGGGAGCTGTTTTTT.

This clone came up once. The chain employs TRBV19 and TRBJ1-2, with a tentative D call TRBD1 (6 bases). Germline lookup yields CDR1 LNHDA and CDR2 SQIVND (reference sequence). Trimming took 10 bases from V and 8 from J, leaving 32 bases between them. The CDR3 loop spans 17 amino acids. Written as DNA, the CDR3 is TGTGCCACCAAGGATGGGGGCAGGGCCGTAGTGGGGGTCGGCTACACCTTC. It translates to CATKDGGRAVVGVGYTF.

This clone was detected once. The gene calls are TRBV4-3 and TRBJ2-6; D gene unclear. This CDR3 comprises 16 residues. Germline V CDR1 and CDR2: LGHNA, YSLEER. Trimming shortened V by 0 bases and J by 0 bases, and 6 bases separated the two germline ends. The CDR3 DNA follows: TGCGCCAGCAGCCAAGATGATCTCTCTGGGGCCAACGTCCTGACTTTC. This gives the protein CASSQDDLSGANVLTF.